This TCR beta chain was sequenced during a study of blood T cell repertoires in COVID-19 (dated by TCRdb to the early 2020s). Looking at the study overall: Collaborator samples came from the United States, Italy and Spain and covered acute and convalescent phases of COVID-19. The material from the prospective study consisted of cDNA or gDNA derived from T cells, B-cell-depleted T cells, or PBMCs. Subjects who had been exposed to COVID-19, were actively infected with it, or had recovered from it provided the deeply sampled blood TCRbeta repertoires that made up the dataset. The repertoires were released in a freely available public database intended as a resource for research on the immune response to SARS-CoV-2. The samples were drawn from two sources: the first 160 participants of the ongoing ImmuneRACE study, and 1,000 to 1,500 subjects contributed by 6 global collaborators. Nearly every sample came with metadata listing a de-identified subject ID, COVID-19 status, age in years and sex. Where available, HLA class I and class II types were taken from metadata supplied by the sample provider and were not determined by assay-based typing.

The immunoSEQ Assay, a bias-controlled multiplex PCR, was used to amplify TCRbeta CDR3 regions from genomic DNA. From the authors' description of their analysis: The number of nucleated cells in each sample was estimated by amplification of reference gene primers within the assay. Sequence reads were collapsed and filtered to measure the absolute abundance of every unique TCRbeta CDR3 rearrangement. For each sample, productive Simpson clonality was calculated as the square root of Simpson's diversity index across productive rearrangements. The clones in this table, taken by TCRdb from immuneACCESS, are in-frame only. Not every clone is retained; where verified, under half of the shortfall comes from an unresolved V gene, and the cause of the rest is unknown. V and J calls and clone size are copied from that table; D and trimming were computed from the DNA. The sample table records 300,000 to 350,000 clones; about 90% of these occur just once. Roughly 2% of the sample goes to the ten largest clones.

The CDR3 holds 17 amino acids from the cysteine to the phenylalanine. Solely the CDR3 DNA is kept, with 51 bases framed from the first base. The germline V gene yields LGHNA for CDR1 and YSLEER for CDR2. The trim is 0 bases for V and 0 bases for J, with a gap of 12 bases between the germline ends. As concerns this clone: Its specific antigen is unknown. No per-base quality is available; no much larger clone lies one base away.

The study at large found these results: The quantity of clinical and demographic metadata differed by source and by participant and was supplied without curation.

Whole blood was collected in K2EDTA tubes by collaborating institutions according to the institutions' own protocols. For TCRbeta analysis, collaborator samples were shipped as frozen whole blood, as isolated PBMCs, or as DNA extracted from either sample type. This clonotype was sampled from a young man with active or convalescent COVID-19. The sequence joins TRBV4-3 to TRBJ2-1, with TRBD2 tentatively as D gene (6 bases match). Sequencing was done on a sample of peripheral blood. The sequence in DNA is TGCGCCAGCAGCCAAGATTTTCGGGGGAGCTCCTACAATGAGCAGTTCTTC. The translation is CASSQDFRGSSYNEQFF.